This T cell receptor beta chain appears in the sequencing data of a study of T cells in Graves' hyperthyroidism and ophthalmopathy (dated by TCRdb to between 2019 and 2020). About the full investigation: Peripheral blood samples were taken at the time of initial diagnosis, prior to any treatment. TCR V-J signatures able to tell the groups apart were searched for in a discovery cohort of 95 or so patients, of whom 40 to 45 had Graves' ophthalmopathy and around 58 had stable Graves' hyperthyroidism. Prospective prediction of ophthalmopathy was tested in an independent validation cohort consisting of some 18 hyperthyroidism patients and some 15 patients who later progressed to ophthalmopathy. For training and testing, the roughly 93 patients in the discovery cohort were randomly divided in a 7:3 ratio. The study also compared thyroid tissue and blood T-cell repertoires from a handful of Graves' hyperthyroidism patients. After blood sampling, hyperthyroidism patients were treated with methimazole at a starting dose of 30 mg daily, and ophthalmopathy patients were treated with high-dose intravenous methylprednisolone. The paper reports TCR Vbeta CDR3 sequencing of some 140 peripheral blood samples: 43 ophthalmopathy, 70 to 85 hyperthyroidism and around 17 progressor patients. Study-wide conclusions, independent of this receptor: Most expanded thyroid clonotypes (frequency above 0.001) were also detected in blood, a finding suggesting that blood repertoires may reflect thyroid immune responses. No statistical method was used to set the sample size in advance, and investigators knew the group allocation. A model built on a 13 V-J signature distinguished ophthalmopathy from stable hyperthyroidism, reaching roughly 88% sensitivity and 81.08% specificity in cross-validation and 80%/75% in testing. During validation, the model predicted progression to ophthalmopathy a median of around 6 months ahead of onset, with around 71% sensitivity and about 75% specificity.

Ophthalmopathy patients had moderately to severely active disease, Clinical Activity Score of at least 3, NOSPECS grade of at least 4, and duration under 3 months. Exclusion was applied to patients with uncontrolled infections, other autoimmune diseases, pregnancy or lactation. Diagnoses relied on clinical symptoms, serum thyroxine and TRAb, thyroid ultrasound and orbital computed tomography. PBMCs were isolated from more than 8 ml of fresh peripheral blood by Ficoll-Paque density gradient centrifugation. Trizol reagent was used to extract total RNA, and RNA quality was then checked on an Agilent 2100 Bioanalyzer. The TCR beta CDR3 regions were amplified from RNA transcripts. The first round of RT-PCR for the TCR CDR3 was performed with the HTBI primer set and the Qiagen OneStep RT-PCR kit. Libraries were constructed in a second round of multiplex PCR, after which size selection and purification were carried out. Paired-end sequencing of the libraries was performed with 100 bp reads on an Illumina HiSeq2000. For the original study's pipeline: Raw data were processed with SOAPnuke, discarding reads with adapters, uncalled bases, mean Phred below 15, or no exact constant-primer or identifier match. COPE v1.2.5 was used to merge the high-quality paired reads, and each unique nucleotide sequence was defined as a clonotype. MiTCR v1.1 was used to align clonotypes to the IMGT TRBV, TRBD and TRBJ reference segments. Analysis was restricted to V-J combinations with a frequency above 0.0001, which covered approximately 99% of repertoires. The TCS score was defined as F50 (clonal expansion) divided by E x V (chaos), with BLOSUM62-based TCRdist calculated between CDR3 peptides within each V-J. Welch's t-statistics and random forest reduced around 510 V-J features to fewer than 15, which were used in a naive Bayes classifier (R e1071). TCRdb cleaned the public reads at Q25 with fastp, built clones with MiXCR and kept in-frame beta chains. Rows with a matching CDR3 protein are joined into one entry that keeps the most common DNA and genes. TCRdb's processing, not the study's, gives the V and J calls here. The sample profile shows around 500,000 distinct CDR3 sequences; 22% of them were found once. The ten largest account for 45% to 55% of the sample.

In the case of this clonotype: It lacks a known antigen. No base quality values were provided; no much bigger clone lies one nucleotide off.

From cysteine to phenylalanine, the CDR3 is 14 amino acids long. Only CDR3 DNA remains: 42 bases, in frame from the first base. V drops 3 bases and J drops 9 bases, leaving 13 bases in between. The germline V gene specifies SGHTS as CDR1 and YDEGEE as CDR2. Sample: blood. The TCR originated in a woman in her 70s with Graves' ophthalmopathy. Rearrangement joined TRBV5-8 to TRBJ1-6; the D gene lacks a confident call. The CDR3 region: CASSSYINGSPLHF. The nucleotide sequence is given as TGTGCCAGCAGCTCGTATATCAATGGTTCACCCCTCCACTTT.